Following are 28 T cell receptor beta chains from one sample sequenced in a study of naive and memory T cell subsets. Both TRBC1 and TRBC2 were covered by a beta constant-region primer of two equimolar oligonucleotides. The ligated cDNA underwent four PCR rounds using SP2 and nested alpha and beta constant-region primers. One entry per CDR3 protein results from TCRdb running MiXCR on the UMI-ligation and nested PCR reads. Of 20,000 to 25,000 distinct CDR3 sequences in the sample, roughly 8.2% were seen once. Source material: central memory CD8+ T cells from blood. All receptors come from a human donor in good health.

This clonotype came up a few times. This CDR3 reads CASSPGGGQNTEAFF. Here the CDR3 DNA reads TGTGCCAGCAGCCCAGGGGGGGGACAGAACACTGAAGCTTTCTTT. The chain has TRBV9 and TRBJ1-1; TRBD1 matches at 7 bases. Germline CDR1 reads SGDLS; CDR2 reads YYNGEE. J gave up 1 base and V 4 bases, and 7 bases lay outside the gene matches. The CDR3 length is 15 residues.

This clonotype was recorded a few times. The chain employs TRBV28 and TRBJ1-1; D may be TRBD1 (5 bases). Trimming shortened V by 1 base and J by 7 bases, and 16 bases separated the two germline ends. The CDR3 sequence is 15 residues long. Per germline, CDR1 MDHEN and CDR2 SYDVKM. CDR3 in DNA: TGTGCCAGCAGTTTATACCAGTCAGGACAAGTTGAAGCTTTCTTT. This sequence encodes CASSLYQSGQVEAFF.

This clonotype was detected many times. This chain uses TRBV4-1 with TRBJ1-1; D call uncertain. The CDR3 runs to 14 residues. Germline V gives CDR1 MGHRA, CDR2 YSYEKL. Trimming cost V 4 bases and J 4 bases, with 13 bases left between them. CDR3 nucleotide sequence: TGCGCCAGCAGCCCTGAAGGGAGGTCCACTGAAGCTTTCTTT. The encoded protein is CASSPEGRSTEAFF.

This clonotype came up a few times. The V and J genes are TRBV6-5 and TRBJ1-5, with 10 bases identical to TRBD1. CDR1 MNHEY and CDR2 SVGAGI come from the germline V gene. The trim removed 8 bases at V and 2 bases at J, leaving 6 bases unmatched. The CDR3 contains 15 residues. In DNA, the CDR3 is TGTGCCAGCGGGACAGGGGTTGAGGGCAATCAGCCCCAGCATTTT. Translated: CASGTGVEGNQPQHF.

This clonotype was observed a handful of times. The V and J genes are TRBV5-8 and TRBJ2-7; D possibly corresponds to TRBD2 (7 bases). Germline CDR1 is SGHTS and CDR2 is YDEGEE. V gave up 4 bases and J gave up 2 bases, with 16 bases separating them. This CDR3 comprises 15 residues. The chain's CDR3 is CASSVARGGPYEQYF. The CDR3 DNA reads TGTGCCAGCAGCGTCGCCAGGGGAGGGCCCTACGAGCAGTACTTC. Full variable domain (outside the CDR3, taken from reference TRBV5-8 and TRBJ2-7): EAGVTQSPTHLIKTRGQQATLRCSPISGHTSVYWYQQALGLGLQFLLWYDEGEERNRGNFPPRFSGRQFPNYSSELNVNALELEDSALYLCASSVARGGPYEQYFGPGTRLTVT.

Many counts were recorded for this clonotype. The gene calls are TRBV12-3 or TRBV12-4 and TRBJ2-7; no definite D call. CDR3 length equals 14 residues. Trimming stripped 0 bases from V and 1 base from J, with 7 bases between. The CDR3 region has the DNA TGTGCCAGCAGTTTAGCCGGACCATCCTACGAGCAGTACTTC. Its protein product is CASSLAGPSYEQYF.

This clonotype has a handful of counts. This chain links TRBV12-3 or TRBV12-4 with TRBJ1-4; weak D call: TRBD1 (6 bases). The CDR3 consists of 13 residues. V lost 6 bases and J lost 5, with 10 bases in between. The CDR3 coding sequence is TGTGCCAGCAGCTGGGGGGCAAATGAAAAACTGTTTTTT. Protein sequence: CASSWGANEKLFF.

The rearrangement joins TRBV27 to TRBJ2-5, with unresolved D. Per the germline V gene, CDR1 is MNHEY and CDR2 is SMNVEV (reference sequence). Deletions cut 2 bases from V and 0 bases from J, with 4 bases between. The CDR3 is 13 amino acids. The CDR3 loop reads CASSLPHQETQYF. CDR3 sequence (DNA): TGTGCCAGCAGTTTACCTCACCAAGAGACCCAGTACTTC.

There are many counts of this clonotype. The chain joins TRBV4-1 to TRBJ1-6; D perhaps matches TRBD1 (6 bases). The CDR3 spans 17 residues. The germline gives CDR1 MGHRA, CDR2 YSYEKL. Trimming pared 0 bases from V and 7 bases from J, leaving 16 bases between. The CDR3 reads CASSQDVLGARNSPLHF. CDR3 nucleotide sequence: TGCGCCAGCAGCCAAGATGTTTTGGGGGCGCGGAATTCACCCCTCCACTTT.

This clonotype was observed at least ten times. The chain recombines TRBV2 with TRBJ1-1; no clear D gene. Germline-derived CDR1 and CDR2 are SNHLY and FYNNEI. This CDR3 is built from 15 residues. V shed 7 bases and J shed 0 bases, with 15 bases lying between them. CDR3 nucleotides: TGTGCCAGCAAGGCCCGTCTAACCATGAACACTGAAGCTTTCTTT. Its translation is CASKARLTMNTEAFF.

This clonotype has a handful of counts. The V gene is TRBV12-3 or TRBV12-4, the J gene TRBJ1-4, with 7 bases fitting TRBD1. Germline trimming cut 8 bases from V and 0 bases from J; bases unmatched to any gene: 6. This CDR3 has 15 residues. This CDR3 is CASGRGTATNEKLFF. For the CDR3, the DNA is TGTGCCAGCGGCCGGGGGACAGCAACTAATGAAAAACTGTTTTTT.

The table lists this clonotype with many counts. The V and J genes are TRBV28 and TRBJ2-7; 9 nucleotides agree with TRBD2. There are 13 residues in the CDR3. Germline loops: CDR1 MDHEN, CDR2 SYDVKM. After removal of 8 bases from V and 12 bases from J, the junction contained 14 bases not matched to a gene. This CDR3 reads CASGNSGSPLSYF. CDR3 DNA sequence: TGTGCCAGCGGCAATAGCGGGAGTCCCTTGTCGTACTTC.

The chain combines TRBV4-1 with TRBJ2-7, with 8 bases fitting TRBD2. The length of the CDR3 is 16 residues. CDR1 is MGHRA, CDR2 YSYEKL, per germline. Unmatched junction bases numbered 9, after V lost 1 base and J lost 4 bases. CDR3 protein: CASSQGLREGRYEQYF. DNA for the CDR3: TGCGCCAGCAGCCAAGGTCTACGGGAGGGCCGATACGAGCAGTACTTC.

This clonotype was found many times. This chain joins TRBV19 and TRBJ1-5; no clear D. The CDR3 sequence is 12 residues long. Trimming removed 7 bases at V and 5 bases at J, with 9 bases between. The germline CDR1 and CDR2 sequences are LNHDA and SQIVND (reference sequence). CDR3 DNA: TGTGCCAGTAAAGAGGAGCATCAGCCCCAGCATTTT. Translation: CASKEEHQPQHF. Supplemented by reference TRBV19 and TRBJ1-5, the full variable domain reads DGGITQSPKYLFRKEGQNVTLSCEQNLNHDAMYWYRQDPGQGLRLIYYSQIVNDFQKGDIAEGYSVSREKKESFPLTVTSAQKNPTAFYLCASKEEHQPQHFGDGTRLSIL.

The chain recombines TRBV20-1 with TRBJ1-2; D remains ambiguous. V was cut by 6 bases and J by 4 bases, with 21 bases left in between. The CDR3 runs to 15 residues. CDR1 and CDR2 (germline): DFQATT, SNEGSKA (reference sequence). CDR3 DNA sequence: TGCAGTGCCCGCTTTCCGGACTGGGAGGTCTATGGCTACACCTTC. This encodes CSARFPDWEVYGYTF.

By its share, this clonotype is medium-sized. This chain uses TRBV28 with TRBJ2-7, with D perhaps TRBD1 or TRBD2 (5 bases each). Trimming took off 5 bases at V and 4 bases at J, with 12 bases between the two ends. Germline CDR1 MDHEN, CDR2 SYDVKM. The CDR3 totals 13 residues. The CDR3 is CASSEGIGYEQYF. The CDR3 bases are TGTGCCAGCAGTGAGGGGATAGGTTACGAGCAGTACTTC.

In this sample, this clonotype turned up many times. CDR3 protein: CASSFGVADEQFF. The CDR3 nucleotides read TGTGCCAGCAGCTTCGGGGTCGCGGATGAGCAGTTCTTC. The V gene is TRBV7-7, the J gene TRBJ2-1, with D tentatively TRBD2 (5 bases). CDR3 length: 13 residues. Germline V CDR1 and CDR2: SSHAT, FNYEAQ (reference sequence). V dropped 3 bases and J dropped 8 bases, with 11 bases sitting between them.

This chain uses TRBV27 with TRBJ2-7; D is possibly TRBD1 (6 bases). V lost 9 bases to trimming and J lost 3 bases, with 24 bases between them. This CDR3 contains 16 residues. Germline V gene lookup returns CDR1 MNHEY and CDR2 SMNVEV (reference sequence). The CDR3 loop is CASSTKPQGRGYEQYF. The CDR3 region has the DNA TGTGCCAGTAGTACGAAACCACAGGGCAGAGGCTACGAGCAGTACTTC.

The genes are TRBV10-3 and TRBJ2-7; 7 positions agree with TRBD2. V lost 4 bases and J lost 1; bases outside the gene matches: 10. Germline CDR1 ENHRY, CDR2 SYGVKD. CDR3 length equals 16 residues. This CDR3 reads CAISGSSGTPSYEQYF. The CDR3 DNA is TGTGCCATCAGTGGCTCCAGCGGGACCCCGTCCTACGAGCAGTACTTC.

The CDR3 sequence: CASSVGQVVANTGELFF. CDR3 bases: TGTGCCAGCAGCGTCGGACAGGTAGTAGCGAACACCGGGGAGCTGTTTTTT. V is TRBV9 and J is TRBJ2-2; 7 bases agree with TRBD1. V lost 2 bases to trimming and J lost 0 bases; unmatched junction nucleotides: 7. CDR1 SGDLS and CDR2 YYNGEE come from the germline V gene. The CDR3 has 17 amino acids.

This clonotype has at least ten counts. DNA of the CDR3: TGTGCCAGTTCCTCGGGACTGTCCACAGATACGCAGTATTTT. This encodes CASSSGLSTDTQYF. The J gene is TRBJ2-3, the V gene TRBV25-1; D perhaps matches TRBD2 (6 bases). This CDR3 has 14 residues. Germline V lookup: CDR1 MGHDK, CDR2 SYGVNS. V lost 9 bases to trimming and J lost 2 bases, with 15 bases between them.

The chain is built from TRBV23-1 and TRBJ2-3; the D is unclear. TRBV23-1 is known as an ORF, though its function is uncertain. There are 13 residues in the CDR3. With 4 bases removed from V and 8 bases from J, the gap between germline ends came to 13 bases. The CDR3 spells CASSLGLTGTQYF. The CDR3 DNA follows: TGCGCCAGCAGTCTGGGGTTGACGGGTACGCAGTATTTT.

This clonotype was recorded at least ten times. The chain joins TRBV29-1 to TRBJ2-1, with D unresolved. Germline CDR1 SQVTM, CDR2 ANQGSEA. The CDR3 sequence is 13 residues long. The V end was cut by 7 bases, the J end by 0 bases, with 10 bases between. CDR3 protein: CSEVEYSYNEQFF. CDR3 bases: TGCAGCGAGGTGGAATACTCCTACAATGAGCAGTTCTTC.

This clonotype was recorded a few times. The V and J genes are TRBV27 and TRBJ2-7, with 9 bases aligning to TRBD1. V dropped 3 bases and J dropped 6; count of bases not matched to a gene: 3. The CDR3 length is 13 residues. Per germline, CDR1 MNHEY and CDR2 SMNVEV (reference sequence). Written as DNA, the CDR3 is TGTGCCAGCAGTTTGGGGACAGGGACCGAGCAGTACTTC. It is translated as CASSLGTGTEQYF.

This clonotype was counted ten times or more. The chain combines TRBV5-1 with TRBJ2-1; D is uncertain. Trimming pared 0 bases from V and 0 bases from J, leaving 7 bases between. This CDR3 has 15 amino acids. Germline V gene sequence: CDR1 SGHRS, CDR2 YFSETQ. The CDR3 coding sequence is TGCGCCAGCAGCTTGGGTCCCAGCTCCTACAATGAGCAGTTCTTC. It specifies CASSLGPSSYNEQFF.

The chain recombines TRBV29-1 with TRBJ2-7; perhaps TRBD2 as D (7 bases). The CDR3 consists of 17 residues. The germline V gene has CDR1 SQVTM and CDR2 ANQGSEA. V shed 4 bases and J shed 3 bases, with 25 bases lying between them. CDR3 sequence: CSVAGGQNPPFGYEQYF. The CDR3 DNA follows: TGCAGCGTTGCCGGGGGGCAGAATCCCCCGTTCGGCTACGAGCAGTACTTC.

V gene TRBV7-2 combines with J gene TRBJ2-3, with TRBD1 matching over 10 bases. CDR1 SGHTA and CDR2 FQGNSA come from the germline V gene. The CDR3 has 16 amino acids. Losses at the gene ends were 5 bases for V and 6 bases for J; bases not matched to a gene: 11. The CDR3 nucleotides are TGTGCCAGCAGCGCCTCCCAGGGACAGGGGTGGGATACGCAGTATTTT. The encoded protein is CASSASQGQGWDTQYF.

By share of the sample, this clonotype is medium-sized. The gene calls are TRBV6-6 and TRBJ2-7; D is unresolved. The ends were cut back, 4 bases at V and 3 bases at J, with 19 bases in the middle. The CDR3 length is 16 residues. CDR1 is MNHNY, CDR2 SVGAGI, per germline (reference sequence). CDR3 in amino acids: CASSSRGPAGNYEQYF. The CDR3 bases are TGTGCCAGCAGTTCCCGCGGCCCTGCAGGAAACTACGAGCAGTACTTC.